The sequence of this T cell receptor beta chain was determined in a study of Ad26.COV2.S vaccination and SARS-CoV-2 variants. V shed 0 bases and J shed 6 bases, with 17 bases lying between them. The CDR3 spans 16 residues. Germline V CDR1 and CDR2: LGHNT, FRNRAP. The treatment here: over 15 received Ad26.COV2.S at low or high dose, single or two shots; 5 received placebo; per-sample allocation not given. Samples analyzed were those drawn on day 63 after the first vaccine or placebo injection. The donor's status was that of an adult aged 18-55 years in Boston. Vaccine was an Ad26 vector expressing Wuhan-strain SARS-CoV-2 spike. Sequenced by immunoSEQ multiplex PCR; TCRdb stores in-frame clones only, minus some. Among 350,000 to 600,000 clones listed, roughly nine tenths were seen once.

Sequenced material: peripheral blood, taken in a trial of Ad26.COV2.S vaccine versus placebo. J is TRBJ1-1 and V is TRBV12-5; D gene ambiguous. The clonotype originates from a person aged 18-60 years who received the Ad26.COV2.S COVID-19 vaccine or a placebo. CDR3 in amino acids: CASGLVGIRLVPEAFF. DNA of the CDR3: TGTGCTAGTGGTTTGGTAGGGATTCGGCTAGTTCCTGAAGCTTTCTTT.